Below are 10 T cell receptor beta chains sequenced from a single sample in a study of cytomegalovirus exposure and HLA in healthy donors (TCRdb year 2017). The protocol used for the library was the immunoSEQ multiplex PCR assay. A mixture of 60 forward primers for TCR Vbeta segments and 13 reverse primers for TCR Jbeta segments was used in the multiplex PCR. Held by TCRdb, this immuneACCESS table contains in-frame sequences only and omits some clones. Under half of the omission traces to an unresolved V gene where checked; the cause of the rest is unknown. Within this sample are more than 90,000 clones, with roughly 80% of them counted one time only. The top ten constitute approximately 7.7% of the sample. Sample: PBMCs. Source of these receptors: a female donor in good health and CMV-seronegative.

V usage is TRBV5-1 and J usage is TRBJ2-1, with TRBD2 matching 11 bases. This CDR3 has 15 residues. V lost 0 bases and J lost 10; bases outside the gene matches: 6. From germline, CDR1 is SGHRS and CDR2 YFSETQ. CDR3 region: CASSLELAGEGEQFF. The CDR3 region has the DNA TGCGCCAGCAGCTTGGAACTAGCGGGGGAAGGGGAGCAGTTCTTC. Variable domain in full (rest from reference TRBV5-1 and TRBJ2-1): KAGVTQTPRYLIKTRGQQVTLSCSPISGHRSVSWYQQTPGQGLQFLFEYFSETQRNKGNFPGRFSGRQFSNSRSEMNVSTLELGDSALYLCASSLELAGEGEQFFGPGTRLTVL.

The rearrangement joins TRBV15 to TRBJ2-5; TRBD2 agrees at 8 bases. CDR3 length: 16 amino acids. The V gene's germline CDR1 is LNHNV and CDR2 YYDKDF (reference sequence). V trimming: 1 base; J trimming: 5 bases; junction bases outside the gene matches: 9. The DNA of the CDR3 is TGTGCCACCAGCAGAGGGGGAAGTAGCGGGACTGAGACCCAGTACTTC. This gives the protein CATSRGGSSGTETQYF.

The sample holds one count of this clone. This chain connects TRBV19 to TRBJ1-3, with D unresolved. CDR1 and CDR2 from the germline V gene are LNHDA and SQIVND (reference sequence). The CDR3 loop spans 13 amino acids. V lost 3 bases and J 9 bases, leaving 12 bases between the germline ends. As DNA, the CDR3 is TGTGCCAGTAGTATGAGTTCAGCGGGCACCATATATTTT. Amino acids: CASSMSSAGTIYF.

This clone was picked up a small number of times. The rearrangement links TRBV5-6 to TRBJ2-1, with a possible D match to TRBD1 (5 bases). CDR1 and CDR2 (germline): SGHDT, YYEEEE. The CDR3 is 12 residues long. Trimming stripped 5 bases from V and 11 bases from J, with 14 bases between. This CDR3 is CASSFPDKKQFF. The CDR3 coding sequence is TGTGCCAGCAGTTTCCCGGACAAGAAGCAGTTCTTC.

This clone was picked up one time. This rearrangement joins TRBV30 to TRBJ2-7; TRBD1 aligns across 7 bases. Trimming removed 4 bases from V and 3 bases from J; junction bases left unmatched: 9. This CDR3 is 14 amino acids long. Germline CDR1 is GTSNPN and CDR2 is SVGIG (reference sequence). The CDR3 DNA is TGTGCCTGGACCCCCTGGTCAGGGGGCTACGAGCAGTACTTC. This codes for CAWTPWSGGYEQYF.

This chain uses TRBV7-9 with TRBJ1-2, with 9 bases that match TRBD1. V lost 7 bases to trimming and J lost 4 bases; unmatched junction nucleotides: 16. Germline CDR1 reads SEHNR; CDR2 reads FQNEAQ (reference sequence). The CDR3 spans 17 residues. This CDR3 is CASTSGTGKEIRYGYTF. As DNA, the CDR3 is TGTGCCAGCACCTCCGGGACAGGGAAGGAAATTCGCTATGGCTACACCTTC.

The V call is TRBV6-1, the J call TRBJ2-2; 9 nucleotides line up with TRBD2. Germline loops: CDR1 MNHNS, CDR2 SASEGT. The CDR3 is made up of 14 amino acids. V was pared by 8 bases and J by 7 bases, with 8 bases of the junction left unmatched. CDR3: CASPAGGGVGELFF. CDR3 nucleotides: TGTGCCAGCCCCGCGGGAGGGGGGGTCGGGGAGCTGTTTTTT.

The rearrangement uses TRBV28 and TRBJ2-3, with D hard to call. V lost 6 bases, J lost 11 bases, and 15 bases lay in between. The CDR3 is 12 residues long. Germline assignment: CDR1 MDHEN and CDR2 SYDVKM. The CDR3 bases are TGTGCCAGCAGCCCACTTACGCGCGAGCAGTATTTT. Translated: CASSPLTREQYF.

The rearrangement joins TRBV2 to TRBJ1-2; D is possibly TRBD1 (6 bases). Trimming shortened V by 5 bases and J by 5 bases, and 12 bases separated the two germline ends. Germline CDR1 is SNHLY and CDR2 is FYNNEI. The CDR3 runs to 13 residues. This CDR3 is CASSSQGKYGYTF. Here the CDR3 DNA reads TGTGCCAGCAGTTCACAGGGAAAATATGGCTACACCTTC.

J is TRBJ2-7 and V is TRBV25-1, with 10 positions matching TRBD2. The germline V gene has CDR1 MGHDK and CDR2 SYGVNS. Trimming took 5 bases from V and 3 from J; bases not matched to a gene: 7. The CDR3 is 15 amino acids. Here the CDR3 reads CASSSGGAAGYEQYF. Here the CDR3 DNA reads TGTGCCAGCAGTAGCGGGGGGGCGGCCGGCTACGAGCAGTACTTC.